These T cell receptor beta chains were read from a single sample in a study of spatial heterogeneity in lung cancer. One entry per CDR3 protein results from TCRdb running MiXCR on the 5' RACE reads. The repertoire holds around 12,000 distinct CDR3 sequences, with around 15% as singletons. The material sequenced was PBMCs, taken at surgery. The receptors were gathered from a male donor with early-stage non-small cell lung cancer. CDR3s include the opening cysteine and the closing phenylalanine or tryptophan. D genes are given only for firm matches. Rows may omit the clone size; those that give it use once, few, many or a size class.

J gene: TRBJ2-7; CDR3 length: 16; clone size: many; V gene: TRBV7-2; D gene: TRBD1; CDR3 protein: CASSLAPGQGNREQYF; CDR3 DNA: TGTGCCAGCAGCTTAGCGCCGGGACAGGGGAACAGGGAGCAGTACTTC
J gene: TRBJ2-7; CDR3 length: 13; clone size: .; V gene: TRBV5-4; D gene: .; CDR3 protein: CASSQTGAYEQYF; CDR3 DNA: TGTGCCAGCAGCCAGACAGGAGCCTACGAGCAGTACTTC
J gene: TRBJ2-7; CDR3 length: 18; clone size: .; V gene: TRBV7-2; D gene: TRBD2; CDR3 protein: CASSSPPGLAGGGYEQYF; CDR3 DNA: TGTGCCAGCAGCTCACCCCCTGGACTAGCGGGGGGCGGGTACGAGCAGTACTTC
J gene: TRBJ2-7; CDR3 length: 13; clone size: .; V gene: TRBV6-1; D gene: .; CDR3 protein: CASRVGTALKQYF; CDR3 DNA: TGTGCCAGCAGGGTCGGGACCGCCTTGAAGCAGTACTTC
J gene: TRBJ1-1; CDR3 length: 14; clone size: .; V gene: TRBV20-1; D gene: .; CDR3 protein: CSATGLNINTEAFF; CDR3 DNA: TGCAGTGCTACCGGACTGAACATCAACACTGAAGCTTTCTTT
J gene: TRBJ1-1; CDR3 length: 12; clone size: .; V gene: TRBV7-9; D gene: .; CDR3 protein: CASRGRDTEAFF; CDR3 DNA: TGTGCCAGCAGGGGCAGAGACACTGAAGCTTTCTTT
J gene: TRBJ1-2; CDR3 length: 15; clone size: .; V gene: TRBV5-8; D gene: .; CDR3 protein: CASRRDRDPNYGYTF; CDR3 DNA: TGTGCCAGCAGGAGAGACCGGGATCCCAACTATGGCTACACCTTC
J gene: TRBJ2-3; CDR3 length: 14; clone size: many; V gene: TRBV29-1; D gene: TRBD2; CDR3 protein: CSVEDGGTSYTQYF; CDR3 DNA: TGCAGCGTTGAAGACGGGGGGACTTCCTATACGCAGTATTTT
J gene: TRBJ2-3; CDR3 length: 17; clone size: few; V gene: TRBV7-2; D gene: TRBD2; CDR3 protein: CASSQTPGLTSTDTQYF; CDR3 DNA: TGTGCCAGCAGCCAAACACCGGGACTAACCTCCACAGATACGCAGTATTTT
J gene: TRBJ2-2; CDR3 length: 13; clone size: .; V gene: TRBV2; D gene: TRBD2; CDR3 protein: CASSGLPPGELFF; CDR3 DNA: TGTGCCAGCTCGGGACTACCTCCCGGGGAGCTGTTTTTT
J gene: TRBJ2-1; CDR3 length: 13; clone size: .; V gene: TRBV29-1; D gene: .; CDR3 protein: CSVSGVIPNEQFF; CDR3 DNA: TGCAGCGTTTCAGGGGTTATCCCTAATGAGCAGTTCTTC
J gene: TRBJ2-1; CDR3 length: 15; clone size: many; V gene: TRBV7-9; D gene: TRBD2; CDR3 protein: CASSLTSGGYNEQFF; CDR3 DNA: TGTGCCAGCAGCCTTACTAGCGGGGGTTATAATGAGCAGTTCTTC
J gene: TRBJ2-7; CDR3 length: 14; clone size: medium-sized; V gene: TRBV20-1; D gene: .; CDR3 protein: CSATLGGNPYEQYF; CDR3 DNA: TGCAGTGCTACTCTGGGGGGCAACCCCTACGAGCAGTACTTC
J gene: TRBJ1-5; CDR3 length: 16; clone size: .; V gene: TRBV19; D gene: .; CDR3 protein: CASILSTAYSNQPQHF; CDR3 DNA: TGTGCCAGTATTCTGTCAACGGCTTATAGCAATCAGCCCCAGCATTTT
J gene: TRBJ2-3; CDR3 length: 13; clone size: few; V gene: TRBV28; D gene: .; CDR3 protein: CASSFRGTDTQYF; CDR3 DNA: TGTGCCAGCAGTTTCAGGGGTACAGATACGCAGTATTTT
J gene: TRBJ2-2; CDR3 length: 13; clone size: .; V gene: TRBV20-1; D gene: .; CDR3 protein: CSARGQNTGELFF; CDR3 DNA: TGCAGTGCTAGAGGACAGAACACCGGGGAGCTGTTTTTT
J gene: TRBJ2-1; CDR3 length: 19; clone size: many; V gene: TRBV6-2/TRBV6-3; D gene: .; CDR3 protein: CASSYGDSSFSGQYNEQFF; CDR3 DNA: TGTGCCAGCAGTTACGGTGACAGCAGTTTTAGCGGACAGTACAATGAGCAGTTCTTC
J gene: TRBJ2-3; CDR3 length: 17; clone size: .; V gene: TRBV6-2/TRBV6-3; D gene: TRBD1; CDR3 protein: CASSRRGEGAPTDTQYF; CDR3 DNA: TGTGCCAGCAGCCGACGCGGCGAGGGGGCGCCGACAGATACGCAGTATTTT
J gene: TRBJ1-5; CDR3 length: 13; clone size: many; V gene: TRBV11-2; D gene: .; CDR3 protein: CASSLGLNQPQHF; CDR3 DNA: TGTGCCAGCAGCTTAGGCCTCAATCAGCCCCAGCATTTT
J gene: TRBJ1-1; CDR3 length: 14; clone size: .; V gene: TRBV6-2/TRBV6-3; D gene: .; CDR3 protein: CASSYSHDRTEAFF; CDR3 DNA: TGTGCCAGCAGTTACTCTCACGATCGGACTGAAGCTTTCTTT
J gene: TRBJ2-5; CDR3 length: 16; clone size: many; V gene: TRBV20-1; D gene: TRBD2; CDR3 protein: CSASGLAGGHQETQYF; CDR3 DNA: TGCAGTGCTAGTGGGCTAGCGGGGGGGCACCAAGAGACCCAGTACTTC
J gene: TRBJ2-1; CDR3 length: 15; clone size: many; V gene: TRBV28; D gene: TRBD1; CDR3 protein: CASSLGTGGVWEQFF; CDR3 DNA: TGTGCCAGCAGTTTGGGGACAGGGGGGGTTTGGGAGCAGTTCTTC
J gene: TRBJ2-3; CDR3 length: 15; clone size: many; V gene: TRBV7-9; D gene: TRBD2; CDR3 protein: CASSLAGATTDTQYF; CDR3 DNA: TGTGCCAGCTCATTAGCGGGGGCGACCACAGATACGCAGTATTTT
J gene: TRBJ2-2; CDR3 length: 15; clone size: .; V gene: TRBV20-1; D gene: .; CDR3 protein: CSARGPPPNTGELFF; CDR3 DNA: TGCAGTGCTAGAGGCCCCCCCCCGAACACCGGGGAGCTGTTTTTT
J gene: TRBJ2-5; CDR3 length: 13; clone size: .; V gene: TRBV7-2; D gene: .; CDR3 protein: CASSRSTEETQYF; CDR3 DNA: TGTGCCAGCAGCCGAAGTACGGAAGAGACCCAGTACTTC
J gene: TRBJ2-7; CDR3 length: 15; clone size: few; V gene: TRBV5-4; D gene: .; CDR3 protein: CASSFSNPGADEQYF; CDR3 DNA: TGTGCCAGCAGCTTTTCTAACCCCGGGGCAGACGAGCAGTACTTC
J gene: TRBJ1-2; CDR3 length: 14; clone size: few; V gene: TRBV15; D gene: .; CDR3 protein: CATSRGRDWYGYTF; CDR3 DNA: TGTGCCACCAGCAGAGGAAGGGACTGGTATGGCTACACCTTC
J gene: TRBJ2-7; CDR3 length: 16; clone size: few; V gene: TRBV9; D gene: TRBD1; CDR3 protein: CASSAYGDRGSDEQYF; CDR3 DNA: TGTGCCAGCAGCGCCTATGGAGACAGGGGGTCGGACGAGCAGTACTTC
J gene: TRBJ1-6; CDR3 length: 15; clone size: .; V gene: TRBV20-1; D gene: .; CDR3 protein: CSARIRGRQNSPLHF; CDR3 DNA: TGCAGTGCTAGAATCCGGGGGAGGCAGAATTCACCCCTCCACTTT
J gene: TRBJ2-7; CDR3 length: 15; clone size: few; V gene: TRBV11-3; D gene: .; CDR3 protein: CASSPRQAAFSEQYF; CDR3 DNA: TGTGCCAGCAGCCCCAGACAGGCCGCTTTTTCCGAGCAGTACTTC
J gene: TRBJ2-1; CDR3 length: 14; clone size: many; V gene: TRBV3-1; D gene: .; CDR3 protein: CASSRRGGDNEQFF; CDR3 DNA: TGTGCCAGCAGCAGACGGGGCGGCGACAATGAGCAGTTCTTC
J gene: TRBJ2-3; CDR3 length: 15; clone size: .; V gene: TRBV28; D gene: .; CDR3 protein: CASSFRGSSTDTQYF; CDR3 DNA: TGTGCCAGCAGTTTCCGGGGGAGTAGCACAGATACGCAGTATTTT
J gene: TRBJ2-7; CDR3 length: 14; clone size: few; V gene: TRBV28; D gene: TRBD1; CDR3 protein: CASRDLGQRYEQYF; CDR3 DNA: TGTGCCAGCAGAGACCTGGGACAGAGATACGAGCAGTACTTC
J gene: TRBJ2-7; CDR3 length: 13; clone size: .; V gene: TRBV12-3/TRBV12-4; D gene: .; CDR3 protein: CASSQGKFYEQYF; CDR3 DNA: TGTGCCAGCAGTCAGGGGAAATTCTACGAGCAGTACTTC
J gene: TRBJ2-7; CDR3 length: 17; clone size: few; V gene: TRBV11-1; D gene: .; CDR3 protein: CASSLRTGTTGRDEQYF; CDR3 DNA: TGTGCCAGCAGCTTGAGGACGGGGACGACAGGTAGGGACGAGCAGTACTTC
J gene: TRBJ1-1; CDR3 length: 13; clone size: .; V gene: TRBV20-1; D gene: .; CDR3 protein: CSPADPRSSEAFF; CDR3 DNA: TGCAGTCCTGCTGACCCCAGGTCGTCTGAAGCTTTCTTT